One sample yielded the 23 T cell receptor beta chains listed below, sequenced in a study of shared clonotypes between healthy human individuals (dated by TCRdb to the early 2020s). Library construction relied on the immunoSEQ multiplex PCR assay. TCRdb carries this immuneACCESS record with in-frame sequences only. Its versions omit some clonotypes, under half of them owing to an unresolved V gene in the studies checked, with the rest unexplained. In this sample the table shows fewer than 1.6 million clones, approximately 98.5% of which occur a single time. In total, the top ten clones hold 0.36% of the sample. Sequencing input: naive CD4+ T cells sorted from blood. The cell subset or site label corresponds to: CD45RA+ positively selected. The source is a man aged 30-40 years in good health.

The chain links TRBV30 to TRBJ1-5, with a weak D call TRBD1 (6 bases). With 5 bases removed from V and 6 bases from J, the gap between germline ends came to 17 bases. The V gene's germline CDR1 is GTSNPN and CDR2 SVGIG (reference sequence). CDR3 length: 14 amino acids. CDR3 sequence reads: CAWALGGASQPQHF. The DNA of the CDR3 is TGTGCCTGGGCTTTGGGGGGGGCAAGTCAGCCCCAGCATTTT. Based on the CDR3 plus reference TRBV30 and TRBJ1-5, the full variable domain is SQTIHQWPATLVQPVGSPLSLECTVEGTSNPNLYWYRQAAGRGLQLLFYSVGIGQISSEVPQNLSASRPQDRQFILSSKKLLLSDSGFYLCAWALGGASQPQHFGDGTRLSIL.

This clone was observed once. The identical CDR3 is also encoded by other nucleotide sequences in the sample. The chain couples TRBV18 to TRBJ2-2; D remains unclear. Trimming stripped 3 bases from V and 5 bases from J, with 4 bases between. Germline V gene lookup returns CDR1 KGHSH and CDR2 LQKENI. CDR3 length equals 12 residues. In DNA form, the CDR3 reads TGTGCCAGCTCACCTCGTACCGGGGAGCTGTTTTTT. Translating it yields CASSPRTGELFF. The full variable domain, rest sourced from reference TRBV18 and TRBJ2-2, is NAGVMQNPRHLVRRRGQEARLRCSPMKGHSHVYWYRQLPEEGLKFMVYLQKENIIDESGMPKERFSAEFPKEGPSILRIQQVVRGDSAAYFCASSPRTGELFFGEGSRLTVL.

J is TRBJ2-7 and V is TRBV7-2; 9 nucleotides line up with TRBD1. V dropped 7 bases and J dropped 6; count of bases not matched to a gene: 16. CDR3 length: 16 residues. Per germline, CDR1 SGHTA and CDR2 FQGNSA. The CDR3 loop is CASTLRTGDRVGEQYF. Here the CDR3 DNA reads TGTGCCAGCACCCTTAGAACCGGGGACAGGGTTGGCGAGCAGTACTTC.

Comment on this clone: One junction end disagrees with the germline gene, perhaps due to a read error. The CDR3 region has the DNA TGTGCCAGCAGCGTAGCCACCGCAGGTCTGAACTACGATGAGCAGTTCTTC. Translated: CASSVATAGLNYDEQFF. V usage is TRBV9 and J usage is TRBJ2-1; D unclear. The CDR3 extends over 17 amino acids. Germline values: CDR1 SGDLS, CDR2 YYNGEE. The full variable domain, rest sourced from reference TRBV9 and TRBJ2-1, is DSGVTQTPKHLITATGQRVTLRCSPRSGDLSVYWYQQSLDQGLQFLIQYYNGEERAKGNILERFSAQQFPDLHSELNLSSLELGDSALYFCASSVATAGLNYDEQFFGPGTRLTVL.

The chain couples TRBV28 to TRBJ2-5, with D unresolved. Germline CDR1 is MDHEN and CDR2 is SYDVKM. CDR3 length: 10 residues. V gave up 9 bases and J gave up 9 bases, with 11 bases separating them. CDR3 in amino acids: CASSRGPQYF. The CDR3 nucleotides are TGTGCCAGTTCCCGCGGCCCCCAGTACTTC.

The chain combines TRBV28 with TRBJ1-1, with D perhaps matching TRBD1 (5 bases). The length of the CDR3 is 12 residues. Trimming cost V 3 bases and J 6 bases, with 8 bases left between them. Per the germline V gene, CDR1 is MDHEN and CDR2 is SYDVKM. DNA of the CDR3: TGTGCCAGCAGTTTTCGGGACTCTGAAGCTTTCTTT. Amino acid sequence: CASSFRDSEAFF.

The gene calls are TRBV6-5 and TRBJ2-7, with a possible D match to TRBD1 (5 bases). Germline V gene lookup returns CDR1 MNHEY and CDR2 SVGAGI. This CDR3 region has 15 residues. Trimming removed 0 bases from V and 3 bases from J, with 12 bases in between. CDR3 in DNA: TGTGCCAGCAGTTACTCGGGTGGGCAGGGCTACGAGCAGTACTTC. Amino acids: CASSYSGGQGYEQYF.

The chain carries TRBV4-2 and TRBJ2-4; 12 nucleotides agree with TRBD2. CDR3 size: 16 residues. With V trimmed by 5 bases and J by 2 bases, 4 bases remained unmatched. The germline CDR1 and CDR2 sequences are LGHNA and YNFKEQ. The CDR3 sequence is CASSSSGRGSKNIQYF. The CDR3 DNA reads TGTGCCAGCAGCTCTAGCGGGAGGGGCTCCAAAAACATTCAGTACTTC.

The chain combines TRBV28 with TRBJ1-1, with 9 bases identical to TRBD1. The ends lost 6 bases at V and 11 bases at J; junction bases unmatched: 7. CDR1 MDHEN and CDR2 SYDVKM come from the germline V gene. The CDR3 is made up of 12 amino acids. This chain's CDR3 is CASRLGQGIAFF. In DNA form, the CDR3 reads TGTGCCAGCAGACTTGGACAGGGGATTGCTTTCTTT.

This chain uses TRBV7-6 with TRBJ2-1; D tentatively fits TRBD1 or TRBD2 (5 bases each). This CDR3 has 14 residues. V dropped 1 base and J dropped 4 bases, with 8 bases sitting between them. Germline values: CDR1 SGHVS, CDR2 FNYEAQ. CDR3 in DNA: TGTGCCAGCAGCTTAGGGGACCTTTACAATGAGCAGTTCTTC. Translation gives CASSLGDLYNEQFF.

This chain links TRBV5-1 with TRBJ2-3; 8 nucleotides match TRBD2. Germline CDR1 reads SGHRS; CDR2 reads YFSETQ. This CDR3 is 15 amino acids long. V dropped 0 bases and J dropped 6; count of bases not matched to a gene: 6. In DNA form, the CDR3 reads TGCGCCAGCAGCTTGGTGGTCGGCGGGAGGGATACGCAGTATTTT. Translating it yields CASSLVVGGRDTQYF.

The chain combines TRBV11-2 with TRBJ1-1; 9 bases are a match to TRBD1. Germline trimming cut 5 bases from V and 9 bases from J; bases unmatched to any gene: 10. The CDR3 has 14 amino acids. Germline V lookup: CDR1 SGHAT, CDR2 FQNNGV. CDR3 sequence: CASSPNRDRDKAFF. The CDR3 DNA follows: TGTGCCAGCAGCCCTAACCGGGACAGGGATAAAGCTTTCTTT.

The chain is built from TRBV30 and TRBJ2-1; possibly TRBD2 for D (6 bases). The CDR3 spans 17 residues. V was cut by 3 bases and J by 4 bases, with 22 bases left in between. Germline CDR1 reads GTSNPN; CDR2 reads SVGIG (reference sequence). The DNA for the CDR3 is TGTGCCTGGAGGGCCCTGGGAGGCGGGATCGCATACAATGAGCAGTTCTTC. It yields the protein CAWRALGGGIAYNEQFF.

With regard to this clone: A read error may produce the germline difference seen at one junction end. The chain links TRBV7-7 to TRBJ2-3; no definite D call. The CDR3 has 13 amino acids. Germline CDR1 is SSHAT and CDR2 is FNYEAQ (reference sequence). The CDR3, as DNA: TGTGCTAGCAGCTCGGCCGTCACAGATACGCAGTATTTT. Protein: CASSSAVTDTQYF.

J is TRBJ2-7 and V is TRBV27; 9 bases are shared with TRBD1. Losses at the gene ends were 8 bases for V and 3 bases for J; bases not matched to a gene: 8. Germline V lookup: CDR1 MNHEY, CDR2 SMNVEV (reference sequence). This CDR3 is 14 amino acids long. Written as DNA, the CDR3 is TGTGCCAGCGGTTACAGGGGGCTATACTACGAGCAGTACTTC. It specifies CASGYRGLYYEQYF.

V and J are TRBV1 and TRBJ2-7. TRBV1 is a documented pseudogene. The CDR3 consists of 13 residues. The DNA for the CDR3 is TGCACCAGCAGCCGCAATCTTGCCTACGAGCAGTACTTC. Its protein product is CTSSRNLAYEQYF.

This chain connects TRBV5-4 to TRBJ2-3; tentative D call: TRBD2 (7 bases). CDR3 length equals 15 residues. Germline-derived CDR1 and CDR2 are SGHNT and YYREEE (reference sequence). V was clipped by 5 bases and J by 3 bases, with 16 bases between them. CDR3 protein: CASSWGGKGTDTQYF. In DNA, the CDR3 is TGTGCCAGCAGTTGGGGGGGCAAGGGGACAGATACGCAGTATTTT.

The V gene is TRBV10-3, the J gene TRBJ2-3; TRBD1 matches at 9 bases. The germline gives CDR1 ENHRY, CDR2 SYGVKD. Trimming took 9 bases from V and 4 from J; bases not matched to a gene: 8. The CDR3 contains 14 residues. CDR3 sequence: CAMGDRAGPDTQYF. In DNA, the CDR3 is TGTGCCATGGGGGACAGGGCAGGGCCAGATACGCAGTATTTT.

The CDR3: CASSPGLANYEQYF. CDR3 DNA: TGTGCCAGCAGCCCGGGACTAGCCAACTACGAGCAGTACTTC. The chain joins TRBV9 to TRBJ2-7; TRBD2 agrees at 9 bases. Germline values: CDR1 SGDLS, CDR2 YYNGEE. The CDR3 loop spans 14 amino acids. V trimming: 4 bases; J trimming: 3 bases; junction bases outside the gene matches: 5.

The chain combines TRBV29-1 with TRBJ2-7, with 8 bases identical to TRBD2. Germline assignment: CDR1 SQVTM and CDR2 ANQGSEA. CDR3 length: 16 residues. V lost 6 bases, J lost 4 bases, and 17 bases stayed unmatched. CDR3 DNA sequence: TGCAGCGTAGTAGACTACGGGACTAGGGTTTCATACGAGCAGTACTTC. The encoded protein is CSVVDYGTRVSYEQYF.

The chain has TRBV7-2 and TRBJ2-3, with D unresolved. V was cut by 9 bases and J by 2 bases, with 9 bases left in between. The CDR3 is 12 amino acids. Germline V lookup: CDR1 SGHTA, CDR2 FQGNSA. The DNA of the CDR3 is TGTGCCAGTAGCAGGATCACAGATACGCAGTATTTT. This gives the protein CASSRITDTQYF.

The chain combines TRBV5-5 with TRBJ1-5; 8 bases line up with TRBD1. V lost 3 bases, J lost 4 bases, and 18 bases stayed unmatched. Germline assignment: CDR1 SGHKS and CDR2 YYEKEE (reference sequence). The CDR3 runs to 19 residues. CDR3 nucleotide sequence: TGTGCCAGCAGCTCGGGGGGGTCCGGACAGGGCCCGTCAAATCAGCCCCAGCATTTT. This translates into CASSSGGSGQGPSNQPQHF. Full variable domain (remainder filled in from reference TRBV5-5 and TRBJ1-5): DAGVTQSPTHLIKTRGQQVTLRCSPISGHKSVSWYQQVLGQGPQFIFQYYEKEERGRGNFPDRFSARQFPNYSSELNVNALLLGDSALYLCASSSGGSGQGPSNQPQHFGDGTRLSIL.

V is TRBV5-1 and J is TRBJ1-1; D gene ambiguous. The CDR3 extends over 14 amino acids. From germline, CDR1 is SGHRS and CDR2 YFSETQ. Trimming left V 0 bases short and J 1 base short, with 7 bases between. In DNA, the CDR3 is TGCGCCAGCAGCTTGGGGGAAGGGAACACTGAAGCTTTCTTT. Protein: CASSLGEGNTEAFF.